This T cell receptor (beta chain) was documented in a study of blood T cell repertoires in COVID-19. Study details: The origin of the acute and convalescent COVID-19 samples was the United States, Italy and Spain.

The CDR3 runs 14 residues. The germline V gene has CDR1 SGHAT and CDR2 FQNNGV. After removal of 6 bases from V and 4 bases from J, the junction contained 8 bases not matched to a gene. Clones were sequenced by immunoSEQ multiplex PCR, and TCRdb holds only the in-frame ones, with some missing. The data show 150,000 to 180,000 clones, over 75% seen once. This clone occurred once. Material: peripheral blood. The chain combines TRBV11-2 with TRBJ1-1; 7 bases line up with TRBD1. The clonotype comes from a man between 60 and 75 years old with COVID-19, enrolled during active disease. The CDR3 DNA sequence: TGTGCCAGCAGTCCCACAGGGGCGGTCACTGAAGCTTTCTTT. Translating it yields CASSPTGAVTEAFF.